The 22 T cell receptor beta chains presented below share a single source sample, sequenced in a study of blood T cell repertoires in COVID-19. Libraries were prepared by immunoSEQ multiplex PCR; TCRdb keeps only in-frame clonotypes and omits some of them. The sample lists about 150,000 clones, 80% to 90% occurring once. Sample: peripheral blood. The receptors were gathered from a woman between 40 and 55 years old with acute or convalescent COVID-19.

The gene calls are TRBV12-5 and TRBJ2-2, with 8 bases identical to TRBD1. CDR1 is LGHNT, CDR2 FRNRAP, per germline. V lost 6 bases, J lost 1 base, and 1 base stayed unmatched. This CDR3 contains 14 residues. The CDR3: CASGGQGNTGELFF. DNA for the CDR3: TGTGCTAGTGGAGGACAGGGGAACACCGGGGAGCTGTTTTTT.

The DNA for the CDR3 is TGTGCCACCTTAGTATTTGGGGGCTCAGGCACTGAAGCTTTCTTT. It translates to CATLVFGGSGTEAFF. V is TRBV19 and J is TRBJ1-1; D perhaps matches TRBD1 (6 bases). Germline lookup yields CDR1 LNHDA and CDR2 SQIVND (reference sequence). There are 15 residues in the CDR3. V was cut by 10 bases and J by 4 bases, with 22 bases left in between.

The chain combines TRBV28 with TRBJ2-1; tentatively, D is TRBD2 (6 bases). This CDR3 contains 16 residues. The V gene's germline CDR1 is MDHEN and CDR2 SYDVKM. The ends were cut back, 5 bases at V and 9 bases at J, with 23 bases in the middle. CDR3 loop: CASSPIPQGGRPEQFF. Here the CDR3 DNA reads TGTGCCAGCAGTCCTATCCCTCAGGGAGGTCGGCCTGAGCAGTTCTTC.

CDR3 amino acids: CASSIRTGGRNEQFF. CDR3 DNA: TGTGCCAGTAGTATACGGACAGGGGGTCGTAATGAGCAGTTCTTC. The chain joins TRBV19 to TRBJ2-1, with TRBD1 matching over 10 bases. CDR3 length: 15 residues. Germline assignment: CDR1 LNHDA and CDR2 SQIVND (reference sequence). V dropped 2 bases and J dropped 7; count of bases not matched to a gene: 5.

The gene calls are TRBV10-3 and TRBJ1-2; TRBD1 agrees at 9 bases. V trimming: 3 bases; J trimming: 4 bases; junction bases outside the gene matches: 6. Germline V gene sequence: CDR1 ENHRY, CDR2 SYGVKD. The CDR3 sequence is 15 residues long. CDR3 region: CAISDSGQGGYGYTF. As DNA, the CDR3 is TGTGCCATCAGTGATTCGGGACAGGGTGGCTATGGCTACACCTTC.

The chain is built from TRBV30 and TRBJ2-7, with D unclear. Trimming left V 1 base short and J 8 bases short, with 15 bases between. The CDR3 runs to 13 residues. In germline, CDR1 is GTSNPN, CDR2 SVGIG (reference sequence). This CDR3 is CAWSGSEDTKQYF. CDR3 in DNA: TGTGCCTGGAGTGGTTCCGAGGATACGAAGCAGTACTTC.

In the case of this clone: The sample holds other DNA sequences that translate to the same CDR3. The chain carries TRBV18 and TRBJ1-5, with a weak D call TRBD1 (5 bases). This CDR3 spans 14 amino acids. In germline, CDR1 is KGHSH, CDR2 LQKENI. V lost 2 bases and J 2 bases, leaving 7 bases between the germline ends. This CDR3 is CASSPGGGNQPQHF. The CDR3 DNA sequence: TGTGCCAGCTCACCAGGGGGGGGCAATCAGCCCCAGCATTTT.

The J gene is TRBJ1-1, the V gene TRBV29-1; 8 bases are shared with TRBD1. The V gene end was trimmed by 4 bases and the J gene end by 5 bases; junction bases not matched to a gene: 6. CDR1 is SQVTM, CDR2 ANQGSEA, per germline. The CDR3 contains 13 residues. The CDR3 here is CSVAEQGVTEAFF. DNA of the CDR3: TGCAGCGTTGCAGAACAGGGGGTTACTGAAGCTTTCTTT. Together with reference TRBV29-1 and TRBJ1-1, the CDR3 gives the full variable domain: SAVISQKPSRDICQRGTSLTIQCQVDSQVTMMFWYRQQPGQSLTLIATANQGSEATYESGFVIDKFPISRPNLTFSTLTVSNMSPEDSSIYLCSVAEQGVTEAFFGQGTRLTVV.

This sequence joins TRBV28 and TRBJ2-4, with D possibly matching TRBD2 (5 bases). The CDR3 contains 14 residues. Per the germline V gene, CDR1 is MDHEN and CDR2 is SYDVKM. V was shortened by 8 bases and J by 8 bases, with 19 bases between the two germline ends. The chain's CDR3 is CASSRTVGVDIQYF. The CDR3 DNA is TGTGCCAGCTCACGGACCGTCGGGGTAGACATTCAGTACTTC.

The chain recombines TRBV7-9 with TRBJ2-1, with 10 nucleotides matching TRBD2. This CDR3 has 13 amino acids. Germline CDR1 is SEHNR and CDR2 is FQNEAQ (reference sequence). CDR3 amino acids: CAGLAAGNNEQFF. CDR3 sequence (DNA): TGTGCAGGACTAGCGGCAGGAAACAATGAGCAGTTCTTC.

The gene calls are TRBV3-1 (or the pseudogene TRBV3-2) and TRBJ1-2; D ambiguous. Germline loops: CDR1 LGHDT, CDR2 YNNKEL (reference sequence). V gave up 5 bases and J gave up 0 bases, with 16 bases separating them. There are 16 residues in the CDR3. The CDR3 region has the DNA TGTGCCAGCAGCGGCCGGGAGGCTTTAGCTAACTATGGCTACACCTTC. The encoded protein is CASSGREALANYGYTF.

Only one count was recorded for this clone. The chain couples TRBV12-3 or TRBV12-4 to TRBJ1-2; 10 nucleotides agree with TRBD1. The V and J ends lost 6 bases and 7 bases, in that order; junction bases with no gene match: 5. The CDR3 contains 13 residues. CDR3 in amino acids: CASSPRQGAGYTF. Here the CDR3 DNA reads TGTGCCAGCAGCCCCCGACAGGGGGCTGGCTACACCTTC.

The chain links TRBV25-1 to TRBJ1-2; 9 bases agree with TRBD1. The ends lost 7 bases at V and 4 bases at J; junction bases unmatched: 10. There are 15 residues in the CDR3. The germline V gene has CDR1 MGHDK and CDR2 SYGVNS. The CDR3 DNA follows: TGTGCCAGCAAACCTGGGACAGGGCTGGTCTATGGCTACACCTTC. Amino acid sequence: CASKPGTGLVYGYTF.

This sequence joins TRBV2 and TRBJ2-2, with D perhaps TRBD2 (5 bases). V lost 9 bases and J 1 base, leaving 15 bases between the germline ends. This CDR3 contains 15 residues. Germline CDR1 SNHLY, CDR2 FYNNEI. CDR3 sequence reads: CASVVGEGNTGELFF. The CDR3 DNA sequence: TGTGCCAGTGTGGTGGGAGAGGGGAACACCGGGGAGCTGTTTTTT.

The V call is TRBV20-1, the J call TRBJ1-3; D is perhaps TRBD1 (6 bases). CDR3 length: 13 residues. From germline, CDR1 is DFQATT and CDR2 SNEGSKA (reference sequence). Trimming stripped 3 bases from V and 4 bases from J, with 10 bases between. The CDR3 DNA follows: TGCAGTGCTAGTTATGGGGGCGGAAACACCATATATTTT. It specifies CSASYGGGNTIYF.

The DNA for the CDR3 is TGTGCCAGCTCACCAGTTCTTGTTAAGGGGAAGAATCAGCCCCAGCATTTT. It yields the protein CASSPVLVKGKNQPQHF. V and J are TRBV18 and TRBJ1-5, with D possibly matching TRBD1 (5 bases). The CDR3 is 17 amino acids. Germline lookup yields CDR1 KGHSH and CDR2 LQKENI. The V end was cut by 2 bases, the J end by 4 bases, with 18 bases between.

The rearrangement uses TRBV19 and TRBJ2-7, with D unresolved. Germline V gene lookup returns CDR1 LNHDA and CDR2 SQIVND (reference sequence). The CDR3 spans 12 residues. The ends were cut back, 5 bases at V and 3 bases at J, with 8 bases in the middle. CDR3 sequence: CASSFAGYEQYF. CDR3 bases: TGTGCCAGTAGTTTCGCAGGCTACGAGCAGTACTTC.

This chain uses TRBV30 with TRBJ2-7; unclear D gene. V lost 0 bases and J 2 bases, leaving 11 bases between the germline ends. The CDR3 has 14 amino acids. The germline CDR1 and CDR2 sequences are GTSNPN and SVGIG (reference sequence). The CDR3 loop is CAWSVLVSTYEQYF. The CDR3 DNA reads as TGTGCCTGGAGTGTACTGGTCTCAACCTACGAGCAGTACTTC.

The V and J genes are TRBV6-1 and TRBJ2-7; TRBD2 is a possible D gene (6 bases). V shed 3 bases and J shed 6 bases, with 6 bases lying between them. This CDR3 spans 11 amino acids. Germline CDR1 is MNHNS and CDR2 is SASEGT. The CDR3 DNA reads as TGTGCCAGCAGTGAGGGGGGCGAGCAGTACTTC. Translation: CASSEGGEQYF.

The chain links TRBV9 to TRBJ2-7; TRBD2 matches 13 bases. This CDR3 region has 16 residues. The ends lost 0 bases at V and 5 bases at J; junction bases unmatched: 5. The germline V gene has CDR1 SGDLS and CDR2 YYNGEE. CDR3 sequence: CASSVGVGTSGDEQYF. Written as DNA, the CDR3 is TGTGCCAGCAGCGTAGGCGTGGGGACTAGCGGGGACGAGCAGTACTTC.

This clone was detected only a few times. The rearrangement joins TRBV19 to TRBJ2-7; D not certain. The germline V gene encodes CDR1 LNHDA and CDR2 SQIVND (reference sequence). Trimming removed 4 bases at V and 2 bases at J, with 9 bases between. This CDR3 comprises 13 residues. CDR3 region: CASSTQTAYEQYF. CDR3 DNA sequence: TGTGCCAGTAGTACACAAACCGCCTACGAGCAGTACTTC.

The genes are TRBV3-1 (or the pseudogene TRBV3-2) and TRBJ2-4; tentatively, D is TRBD2 (5 bases). The CDR3 consists of 16 residues. The ends were cut back, 2 bases at V and 5 bases at J, with 16 bases in the middle. The germline V gene encodes CDR1 LGHDT and CDR2 YNNKEL (reference sequence). CDR3 sequence reads: CASSQRGGGSQNIQYF. The CDR3 region has the DNA TGTGCCAGCAGCCAAAGAGGAGGAGGTTCCCAAAACATTCAGTACTTC.